Here is one T cell receptor beta chain with its context. In this sample, this clonotype turned up a few times. Its antigen specificity is not known. Base qualities are missing; no much larger clone stands one base away. V loses 4 bases, J loses 5 bases, and the germline ends lie 9 bases apart. CDR1 and CDR2, looked up from the germline V gene, are SGHRS and YFSETQ. Counted from cysteine to phenylalanine, this CDR3 has 12 amino acids. This entry keeps only the CDR3 DNA: 36 bases, framed from base 1. Libraries came from PCR. DNA from cultured CD4+ T cells underwent TCR sequencing with the Oncomine TCR Beta short-read assay at the Johns Hopkins FTIC core. The QIAamp micro DNA kit was used to extract genomic DNA from the cultured CD4+ T cells. Oncomine TCR Beta libraries from cultured CD4+ T cells were pooled with unique dual indexes and sequenced on an Illumina iSeq 100. The original methods were these. Non-productive sequences were filtered out, and CDR3s that did not start with C, did not end with F or W, or were shorter than 7 amino acids were discarded. The MANAFEST web application was used to identify antigen-specific clonotypes by comparing peptide-stimulated wells against reference wells and other culture wells. To be called positive, a clone needed an FDR below 0.05, an odds ratio above 5, and a productive frequency above 0.1% in at least two of three replicate wells. Cross-reactive clonotypes were defined as significantly expanded in both SARS-CoV-2 spike wells and at least one common cold coronavirus spike condition. CDR3 homology was assessed with Levenshtein distances (stringdist) and unrooted phylogenetic trees (ape) in R version 3.6.1. The raw public data were reprocessed by TCRdb itself: fastp quality trimming at Q25, MiXCR clonotype calling, in-frame beta chains only. CDR3 protein duplicates are merged, each entry listing the most common genes and DNA. The V and J calls were not made by the authors but by TCRdb's processing. This sample holds 15,000 to 20,000 distinct CDR3 sequences; around a third were observed only once. More than 15% of the sample lies in the top ten.

The treatment or condition label, as the study defines it: roughly 11-day PBMC culture with coronavirus spike peptide pools or control peptides (ViraFEST assay). The ViraFEST assay, used in the study, expanded antigen-specific T cells with peptide pools and then identified the expanded clonotypes through TCR sequencing. The positive SARS-CoV-2 PCR tests of the convalescent patients were dated from March to December 2020, before the Alpha, Beta and Delta variants emerged in the United States. Each well held 1.5 million to 2.5 million PBMCs cultured with approximately 10 ug/ml peptide pools in IMDM containing 5% human AB serum and 7.5 to 10 IU/ml IL-2. On days 3 and 7, half of the culture medium was replaced with fresh IL-2-containing medium. Once the cells had been in culture for about 10 days, the EasySep CD4+ T cell isolation kit was used to isolate CD4+ T cells by negative selection. PBMCs were separated from whole blood using Ficoll-Paque Plus gradient centrifugation and then either used fresh or cryopreserved at -140C. Culture conditions were generally each tested in triplicate wells.

The data were taken from a study of vaccination and CD4 T cells after COVID-19 (dated by TCRdb to the early 2020s). For the study in its entirety: Convalescent patients had a positive SARS-CoV-2 result on nasal swab PCR, and of these patients, nine had mild disease and one had severe disease. The convalescent cohort comprised six males and four females, including two Hispanic individuals, seven Caucasians, two Asians and one multiracial person. Each participant got two doses of either the Pfizer-BioNTech BNT162b2 vaccine (n=8) or the Moderna mRNA-1273 vaccine (n=2). Post-COVID blood samples from convalescent patients were collected a median of around 100 days after diagnosis, with a range of 35 to 161 days. Post-vaccine blood samples were collected a median of about 66 days after the second vaccine dose, ranging from about 13 to 241 days. For stimulating the cultures, overlapping spike peptide pools were used, derived from SARS-CoV-2 as well as from the common cold coronaviruses HCoV-NL63, HCoV-OC43 and HCoV-229E. Control cultures used a CEFX viral epitope pool as positive control, an HIV-1 Nef peptide pool as negative control, or no peptide. The spike-specific CD4+ TCR repertoire was compared before and after mRNA vaccination in 10 COVID-19 convalescent patients and a handful of infection-naive healthy vaccine recipients.

What the research found in general, with its limitations: Of the vaccine-specific clones found in convalescent patients, nearly all (304 of 307) were mono-reactive for SARS-CoV-2 spike instead of being cross-reactive with common cold coronaviruses. Only a relatively small number of convalescent patients were included in the study, and early timepoints following natural infection were not analyzed. Although the median number of SARS-CoV-2-reactive clonotypes went up from 20 to 25 after infection to 35 to 40 after vaccination, the increase was not significant. In convalescent patients, a median 86.3% of post-vaccine SARS-CoV-2-reactive clones were detected only after vaccination, and vaccine-specific priming was suggested by this finding.

Sequenced input: cultured CD4+ T cells from blood. Here the chain combines TRBV5-1 and TRBJ2-5, with the D gene too uncertain to name. The source of this sequence is a human donor with COVID-19. CDR3 sequence: CASSPRRETQYF. Read as DNA, the sequence is TGCGCCAGCAGCCCCCGAAGGGAGACCCAGTACTTC.